This T cell receptor (beta chain) was observed in a study of response to subunit inactivated influenza vaccine (dated by TCRdb to 2016 to 2019). General notes on the study: The study used deep quantitative T cell receptor repertoire profiling to track responses to a trivalent subunit inactivated influenza vaccine. Study-wide findings and limitations: It was suggested by the authors that each seasonal influenza vaccination may recruit only a limited number of new T cells.

Between the V and J ends, shortened by 0 bases and 4 bases respectively, the junction contains 9 bases. The CDR3 goes from the cysteine to the phenylalanine over 14 residues. The DNA shown is the 42-base CDR3, in frame from base 1. Comment on this clonotype: Its specific antigen is unknown. No quality values exist for individual bases; no much larger clone is one base distant.

Receptor amplification or capture employed RT-PCR. Data came from an Illumina HiSeq 2500. TCRdb itself trimmed the public reads at Q25 with fastp, ran MiXCR and retained productive beta chains. Every distinct CDR3 protein forms one entry, paired with its most common genes and DNA. Across this sample there are hundreds of thousands of distinct CDR3 sequences, with roughly 23% seen only once. Approximately 1.9% of the sample comes from the top ten. This TCR came from a man aged 45 to 65 who received an inactivated influenza vaccine. Donor details come from another sample of the same person, matched by shared clones. The input for sequencing was CD4+ T cells sorted from PBMCs, taken roughly 5 days after vaccination. The rearranged chain carries TRBV12-3 or TRBV12-4 and TRBJ1-1, and TRBD1 may be the D gene, going by 6 matching bases. The CDR3 in this case is CASSLAEGGTEAFF. The DNA sequence follows: TGTGCCAGCAGTTTAGCAGAGGGGGGCACTGAAGCTTTCTTT.